The 27 T cell receptor beta chains below all came from one sample that was sequenced in a study of blood T cell repertoires in COVID-19. Sequenced by immunoSEQ multiplex PCR; TCRdb stores in-frame clones only, minus some. Among 43,000 or so clones listed, 90% were seen once. Sequencing used peripheral blood. The receptors derive from a human donor in a cohort sampled during active COVID-19.

The rearrangement joins TRBV6-2 or TRBV6-3 to TRBJ2-1; 7 bases match TRBD2. This CDR3 has 16 amino acids. After removal of 2 bases from V and 4 bases from J, the junction contained 8 bases not matched to a gene. The germline CDR1 and CDR2 sequences are MNHEY and SVGEGT. The CDR3, as DNA: TGTGCCAGCAGTTACCCCTCGCTAGCGGTATACAATGAGCAGTTCTTC. This codes for CASSYPSLAVYNEQFF.

The V gene is TRBV24-1, the J gene TRBJ2-2, with TRBD2 identical over 10 bases. The CDR3 is 15 residues long. The trim removed 3 bases at V and 6 bases at J, leaving 3 bases unmatched. Germline V gene sequence: CDR1 KGHDR, CDR2 SFDVKD. CDR3 bases: TGTGCCACCAGTGATCCAAGCGGGGGGGCCGGGGAGCTGTTTTTT. This encodes CATSDPSGGAGELFF.

The chain uses TRBV30 and TRBJ1-6; TRBD1 matches 10 bases. CDR1 is GTSNPN, CDR2 SVGIG, per germline (reference sequence). The CDR3 is 14 residues long. Trimming took 4 bases from V and 7 from J; bases not matched to a gene: 4. CDR3: CAWNRQGANSPLHF. The CDR3 nucleotides read TGTGCCTGGAACCGACAGGGGGCAAATTCACCCCTCCACTTT.

This chain connects TRBV11-2 to TRBJ1-2, with TRBD1 as a possible D gene (5 bases). The CDR3 consists of 12 residues. Trimming cost V 5 bases and J 7 bases, with 11 bases left between them. Germline V gene lookup returns CDR1 SGHAT and CDR2 FQNNGV. In DNA form, the CDR3 reads TGTGCCAGCAGCGCCCGGGGGTCTGGCTACACCTTC. Translation: CASSARGSGYTF.

The V and J genes are TRBV9 and TRBJ2-1, with TRBD1 as a possible D gene (5 bases). This CDR3 is 12 amino acids long. Trimming pared 4 bases from V and 6 bases from J, leaving 8 bases between. The germline V gene has CDR1 SGDLS and CDR2 YYNGEE. CDR3 in DNA: TGTGCCAGCAGCCTCAGGGTCAATGAGCAGTTCTTC. Amino acids: CASSLRVNEQFF.

The CDR3 coding sequence is TGTGCCATCAGTGAGACTAGCGGGGGAGATACGCAGTATTTT. Protein: CAISETSGGDTQYF. The genes are TRBV10-3 and TRBJ2-3, with 11 bases identical to TRBD2. Germline V gene sequence: CDR1 ENHRY, CDR2 SYGVKD. This CDR3 contains 14 residues. Trimming removed 2 bases from V and 5 bases from J; junction bases left unmatched: 0.

Only a few counts were recorded for this clone. V usage is TRBV6-4 and J usage is TRBJ2-1, with TRBD2 matching over 11 bases. Germline CDR1 and CDR2: MRHNA and SNTAGT. This CDR3 contains 15 residues. Trimming cost V 6 bases and J 8 bases; bases outside gene matches: 9. The CDR3 DNA sequence: TGTGCCAGCAGAGGTAGCGGGGGGGCCGGCGATGAGCAGTTCTTC. Translation: CASRGSGGAGDEQFF.

The chain carries TRBV29-1 and TRBJ2-7; a weak D match, TRBD2 (5 bases). This CDR3 contains 13 residues. V lost 4 bases and J 4 bases, leaving 14 bases between the germline ends. Germline values: CDR1 SQVTM, CDR2 ANQGSEA. The CDR3 bases are TGCAGCGTTGGGGCGGTGGGCGGGTACGAGCAGTACTTC. It yields the protein CSVGAVGGYEQYF.

This chain joins TRBV2 and TRBJ2-5, with 7 bases aligning to TRBD1. CDR3 size: 15 residues. V shed 7 bases and J 3 bases; nucleotides not matched to a gene: 11. CDR1 and CDR2 (germline): SNHLY, FYNNEI. CDR3 sequence (DNA): TGTGCCAGCAACGAACCGGGACAGCCAAAAGAGACCCAGTACTTC. The encoded protein is CASNEPGQPKETQYF.

The chain employs TRBV30 and TRBJ2-2; no firm D call. This CDR3 is built from 13 residues. V was cut by 0 bases and J by 5 bases, with 7 bases left in between. Germline V gene lookup returns CDR1 GTSNPN and CDR2 SVGIG (reference sequence). CDR3 residues: CAWSVHLTGELFF. DNA of the CDR3: TGTGCCTGGAGTGTACATTTGACCGGGGAGCTGTTTTTT.

The V and J genes are TRBV7-3 and TRBJ2-7; D may be TRBD1 (6 bases). The CDR3 has 14 residues. Trimming left V 4 bases short and J 1 base short, with 11 bases between. Germline CDR1 and CDR2: SGHTA and FQGTGA. CDR3 coding DNA: TGTGCCAGCAGCTCCGATGGACAGTCCTACGAGCAGTACTTC. Protein product: CASSSDGQSYEQYF. The variable domain in full, with the rest retrieved from reference TRBV7-3 and TRBJ2-7, is GAGVSQTPSNKVTEKGKYVELRCDPISGHTALYWYRQSLGQGPEFLIYFQGTGAADDSGLPNDRFFAVRPEGSVSTLKIQRTERGDSAVYLCASSSDGQSYEQYFGPGTRLTVT.

J is TRBJ2-3 and V is TRBV4-2; 7 nucleotides match TRBD2. The CDR3 covers 17 residues. V gave up 2 bases and J gave up 0 bases; unmatched junction bases: 8. The germline gives CDR1 LGHNA, CDR2 YNFKEQ. The CDR3 spells CASSQRNGEGSTDTQYF. Written as DNA, the CDR3 is TGTGCCAGCAGCCAACGAAATGGGGAGGGGAGCACAGATACGCAGTATTTT.

This clone was observed a single time. The junction and the germline gene differ at one end; a read error may be behind it. The V and J genes are TRBV28 and TRBJ1-1; possibly TRBD1 for D (6 bases). CDR3 size: 16 residues. CDR1 and CDR2 (germline): MDHEN, SYDVKM. The CDR3 loop reads CASILGGATRYTEAFF. The CDR3 DNA is TGTGCCAGCATTTTAGGGGGGGCCACCAGGTACACTGAAGCTTTCTTT. Drawing the rest from reference TRBV28 and TRBJ1-1, the complete variable domain is DVKVTQSSRYLVKRTGEKVFLECVQDMDHENMFWYRQDPGLGLRLIYFSYDVKMKEKGDIPEGYSVSREKKERFSLILESASTNQTSMYLCASILGGATRYTEAFFGQGTRLTVV.

The chain joins TRBV2 to TRBJ2-4; D not resolved. Germline V gene lookup returns CDR1 SNHLY and CDR2 FYNNEI. CDR3 length equals 17 residues. V gave up 7 bases and J gave up 0 bases, with 19 bases separating them. The CDR3 DNA follows: TGTGCCAGCATCAAGTCCATAAACGTTAGAGCCAAAAACATTCAGTACTTC. Translation: CASIKSINVRAKNIQYF.

The chain combines TRBV7-2 with TRBJ1-6; TRBD1 is a possible D gene (6 bases). The germline gives CDR1 SGHTA, CDR2 FQGNSA. The CDR3 loop spans 14 amino acids. Trimming took off 2 bases at V and 10 bases at J, with 12 bases between the two ends. This chain's CDR3 is CASSLQGTGSPLHF. For the CDR3, the DNA is TGTGCCAGCAGCTTACAGGGGACGGGATCACCCCTCCACTTT.

This clone was observed once. This chain links TRBV24-1 with TRBJ2-7, with D possibly matching TRBD2 (6 bases). V was pared by 1 base and J by 7 bases, with 7 bases between. The CDR3 spans 12 residues. Germline loops: CDR1 KGHDR, CDR2 SFDVKD. The CDR3 is CATSDFRGEQYF. In nucleotides, the CDR3 is TGTGCCACCAGTGATTTTCGGGGGGAGCAGTACTTC.

The V and J genes are TRBV19 and TRBJ1-2, with 8 bases lining up with TRBD1. V was pared by 7 bases and J by 4 bases, with 14 bases of the junction left unmatched. CDR1 and CDR2 (germline): LNHDA, SQIVND (reference sequence). This CDR3 has 16 residues. The CDR3 DNA sequence: TGTGCCAGTATGGCCGGGACAGGCAATCGAGGCTATGGCTACACCTTC. Translating gives CASMAGTGNRGYGYTF.

The chain joins TRBV7-9 to TRBJ2-7, with D unresolved. The CDR3 has 13 amino acids. V was pared by 1 base and J by 4 bases, with 8 bases between. The germline V gene has CDR1 SEHNR and CDR2 FQNEAQ (reference sequence). The DNA for the CDR3 is TGTGCCAGCAGCTTAGGAGACTTGTACGAGCAGTACTTC. Translated, it gives CASSLGDLYEQYF.

The chain has TRBV6-2 or TRBV6-3 and TRBJ2-2, with TRBD1 as a possible D gene (7 bases). V lost 2 bases to trimming and J lost 3 bases, with 13 bases between them. This CDR3 spans 16 amino acids. Germline lookup yields CDR1 MNHEY and CDR2 SVGEGT. The CDR3 reads CASSYEGRGDTGELFF. The CDR3 DNA follows: TGTGCCAGCAGTTACGAGGGCAGGGGGGACACCGGGGAGCTGTTTTTT.

The rearrangement uses TRBV19 and TRBJ2-5; D unresolved. The germline gives CDR1 LNHDA, CDR2 SQIVND (reference sequence). CDR3 size: 13 residues. Trimming cost V 3 bases and J 2 bases, with 7 bases left between them. For the CDR3, the DNA is TGTGCCAGTAGTATGACTTATCAAGAGACCCAGTACTTC. As protein: CASSMTYQETQYF.

The chain combines TRBV11-3 with TRBJ2-1, with D tentatively TRBD1 (5 bases). Trimming took off 5 bases at V and 7 bases at J, with 15 bases between the two ends. Per germline, CDR1 SGHNT and CDR2 YENEEA. This CDR3 spans 14 amino acids. This chain's CDR3 is CASSPWGRPNEQFF. The CDR3 bases are TGTGCCAGCAGCCCATGGGGCCGCCCGAATGAGCAGTTCTTC.

CDR3 bases: TGTGCCTGGAGTGTTGGACTAGCGGGGATCACAGATACGCAGTATTTT. This codes for CAWSVGLAGITDTQYF. The rearrangement joins TRBV30 to TRBJ2-3; TRBD2 agrees at 12 bases. Germline lookup yields CDR1 GTSNPN and CDR2 SVGIG (reference sequence). J gave up 2 bases and V 0 bases, and 3 bases lay outside the gene matches. The CDR3 covers 16 residues.

The genes are TRBV7-6 and TRBJ2-1; the match to TRBD2 covers 11 bases. The germline V gene encodes CDR1 SGHVS and CDR2 FNYEAQ. This CDR3 spans 16 amino acids. V dropped 5 bases and J dropped 6; count of bases not matched to a gene: 9. CDR3 sequence (DNA): TGTGCCAGCAGCGCAAGTCTAGCGGGGGGCCGCAATGAGCAGTTCTTC. It encodes CASSASLAGGRNEQFF.

CDR3 sequence (DNA): TGCAGCGCTACGACAGGGAAGTCCTACGAGCAGTACTTC. This sequence encodes CSATTGKSYEQYF. The chain has TRBV29-1 and TRBJ2-7, with 7 bases that match TRBD1. Germline loops: CDR1 SQVTM, CDR2 ANQGSEA. V lost 7 bases to trimming and J lost 1 base; unmatched junction nucleotides: 7. The CDR3 spans 13 residues.

In its sample, this clone was seen a few times. This chain connects TRBV6-5 to TRBJ1-5; TRBD1 agrees at 7 bases. Germline lookup yields CDR1 MNHEY and CDR2 SVGAGI. CDR3 length: 14 amino acids. J lost 4 bases, V lost 5 bases, and 5 bases had no gene match. The DNA of the CDR3 is TGTGCCAGCAGTAGGGACAGAAAAAATCAGCCCCAGCATTTT. Residues: CASSRDRKNQPQHF.

The genes are TRBV29-1 and TRBJ2-1; D is unresolved. From germline, CDR1 is SQVTM and CDR2 ANQGSEA. The ends were cut back, 2 bases at V and 6 bases at J, with 14 bases in the middle. This CDR3 is 14 amino acids long. The CDR3 nucleotides are TGCAGCGTTGAAAGGCGGCTATCCGCCAATGAGCAGTTCTTC. It specifies CSVERRLSANEQFF.

The genes are TRBV7-9 and TRBJ1-3, with a possible D match to TRBD1 (5 bases). The CDR3 spans 15 residues. V lost 2 bases to trimming and J lost 3 bases, with 11 bases between them. Germline loops: CDR1 SEHNR, CDR2 FQNEAQ (reference sequence). The CDR3 DNA is TGTGCCAGCAGCTTAACCCCGGGGGGTGGAAACACCATATATTTT. Translation: CASSLTPGGGNTIYF. Variable domain in full (rest from reference TRBV7-9 and TRBJ1-3): DTGVSQNPRHKITKRGQNVTFRCDPISEHNRLYWYRQTLGQGPEFLTYFQNEAQLEKSRLLSDRFSAERPKGSFSTLEIQRTEQGDSAMYLCASSLTPGGGNTIYFGEGSWLTVV.